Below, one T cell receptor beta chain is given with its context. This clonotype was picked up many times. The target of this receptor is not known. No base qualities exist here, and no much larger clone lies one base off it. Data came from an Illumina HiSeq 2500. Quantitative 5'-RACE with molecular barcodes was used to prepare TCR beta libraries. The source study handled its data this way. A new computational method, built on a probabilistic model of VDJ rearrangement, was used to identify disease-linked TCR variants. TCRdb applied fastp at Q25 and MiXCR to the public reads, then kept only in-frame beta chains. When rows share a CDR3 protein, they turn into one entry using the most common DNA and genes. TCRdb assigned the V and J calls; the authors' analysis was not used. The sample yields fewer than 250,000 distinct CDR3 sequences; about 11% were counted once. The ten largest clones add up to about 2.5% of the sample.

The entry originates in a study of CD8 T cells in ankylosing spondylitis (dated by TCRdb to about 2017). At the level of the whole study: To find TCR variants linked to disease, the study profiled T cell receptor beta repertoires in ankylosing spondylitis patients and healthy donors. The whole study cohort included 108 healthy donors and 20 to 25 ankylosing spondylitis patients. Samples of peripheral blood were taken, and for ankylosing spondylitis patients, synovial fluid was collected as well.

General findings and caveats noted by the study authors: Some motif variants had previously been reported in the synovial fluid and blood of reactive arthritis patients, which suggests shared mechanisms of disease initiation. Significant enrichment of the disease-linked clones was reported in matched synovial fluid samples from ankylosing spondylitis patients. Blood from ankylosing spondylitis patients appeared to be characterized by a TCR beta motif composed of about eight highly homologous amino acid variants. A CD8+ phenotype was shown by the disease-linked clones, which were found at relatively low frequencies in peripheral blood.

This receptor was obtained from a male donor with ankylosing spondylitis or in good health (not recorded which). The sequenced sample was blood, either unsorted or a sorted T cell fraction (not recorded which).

CDR3 loop: CASSQEGPPYGYTF. DNA sequence: TGTGCCAGCAGCCAAGAGGGGCCGCCCTATGGCTACACCTTC. Recombination connected TRBV3-1 to TRBJ1-2; a weak D assignment points to TRBD1 (5 bases agree). Taken from cysteine to phenylalanine, the CDR3 has 14 residues. Only the CDR3 portion is preserved as DNA: 42 bases, with reading frame beginning at the first base. The germline V gene (reference sequence) specifies LGHDT as CDR1 and YNNKEL as CDR2. V and J are truncated by 0 bases and 4 bases respectively, leaving an intervening sequence of 9 bases.